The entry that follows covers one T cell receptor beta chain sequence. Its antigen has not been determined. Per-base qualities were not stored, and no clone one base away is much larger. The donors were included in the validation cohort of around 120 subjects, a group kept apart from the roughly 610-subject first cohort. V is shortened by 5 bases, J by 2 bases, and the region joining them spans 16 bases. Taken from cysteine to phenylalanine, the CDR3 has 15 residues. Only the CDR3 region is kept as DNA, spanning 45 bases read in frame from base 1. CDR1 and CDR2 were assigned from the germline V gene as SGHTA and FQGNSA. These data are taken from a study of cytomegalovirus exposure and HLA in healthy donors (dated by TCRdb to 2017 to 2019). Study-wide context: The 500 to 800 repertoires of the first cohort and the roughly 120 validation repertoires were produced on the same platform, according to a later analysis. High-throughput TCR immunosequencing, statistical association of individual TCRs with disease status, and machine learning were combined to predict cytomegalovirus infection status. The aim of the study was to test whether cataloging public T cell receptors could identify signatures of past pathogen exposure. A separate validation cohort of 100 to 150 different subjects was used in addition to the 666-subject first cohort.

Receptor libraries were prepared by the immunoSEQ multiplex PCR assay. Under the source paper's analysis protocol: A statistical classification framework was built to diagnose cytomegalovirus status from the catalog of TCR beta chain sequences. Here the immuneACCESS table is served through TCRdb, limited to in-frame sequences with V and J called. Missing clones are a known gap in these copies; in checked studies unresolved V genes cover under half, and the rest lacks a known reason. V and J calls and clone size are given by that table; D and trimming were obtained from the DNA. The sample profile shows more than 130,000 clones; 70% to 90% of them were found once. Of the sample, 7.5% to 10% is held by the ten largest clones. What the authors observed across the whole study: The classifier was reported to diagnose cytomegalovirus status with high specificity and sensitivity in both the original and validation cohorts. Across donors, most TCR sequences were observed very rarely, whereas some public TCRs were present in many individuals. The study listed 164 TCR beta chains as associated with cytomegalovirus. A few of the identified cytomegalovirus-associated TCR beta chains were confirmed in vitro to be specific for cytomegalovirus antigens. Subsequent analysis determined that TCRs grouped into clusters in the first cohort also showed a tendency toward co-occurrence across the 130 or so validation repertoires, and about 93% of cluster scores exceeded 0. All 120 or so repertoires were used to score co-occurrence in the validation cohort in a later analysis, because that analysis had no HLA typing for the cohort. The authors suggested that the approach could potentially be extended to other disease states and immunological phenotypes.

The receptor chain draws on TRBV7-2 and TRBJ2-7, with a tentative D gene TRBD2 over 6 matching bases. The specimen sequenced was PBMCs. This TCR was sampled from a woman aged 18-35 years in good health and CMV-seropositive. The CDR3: CASSQAGRGTYEQYF. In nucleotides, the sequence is TGTGCCAGCAGCCAGGCTGGTCGGGGGACCTACGAGCAGTACTTC. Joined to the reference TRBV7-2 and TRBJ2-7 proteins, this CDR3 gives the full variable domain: GAGVSQSPSNKVTEKGKDVELRCDPISGHTALYWYRQSLGQGLEFLIYFQGNSAPDKSGLPSDRFSAERTGGSVSTLTIQRTQQEDSAVYLCASSQAGRGTYEQYFGPGTRLTVT.